The 30 T cell receptor beta chains below were found in one sample sequenced in a study of Graves' ophthalmopathy and Graves' hyperthyroidism (dated by TCRdb to 2016 to 2019). The sequencer listed for this sample is Illumina HiSeq 2000. TCR beta CDR3 regions were amplified from RNA transcripts for repertoire sequencing. The first round of RT-PCR was done with HTBI primers and the Qiagen OneStep RT-PCR kit, and was followed by a second round of multiplex PCR, then size selection and purification. The raw public data were reprocessed by TCRdb itself: fastp quality trimming at Q25, MiXCR clonotype calling, in-frame beta chains only. CDR3 protein sequences are deduplicated, and each keeps its most common genes and DNA. Across this sample there are about 200,000 distinct CDR3 sequences, with about 32% seen only once. Approximately 9.1% of the sample belongs to the ten largest clones. Sequenced: peripheral blood. These receptors all stem from a man between 45 and 60 years old with Graves' ophthalmopathy. Donor details come from another sample of the same person, matched by shared clones.

In DNA form, the CDR3 reads TGTGCCAGCAGCCTTGGGGGGGGAGGCAATCAGCCCCAGCATTTT. Translating gives CASSLGGGGNQPQHF. V is TRBV27 and J is TRBJ1-5; tentatively, D is TRBD1 (5 bases). The CDR3 length is 15 residues. V gave up 6 bases and J gave up 2 bases, with 14 bases separating them. Germline V lookup: CDR1 MNHEY, CDR2 SMNVEV (reference sequence).

Many counts were recorded for this clonotype. The chain joins TRBV5-4 to TRBJ2-6; D remains unclear. Germline lookup yields CDR1 SGHNT and CDR2 YYREEE (reference sequence). Between the trimmed V and J ends, which lost 0 bases and 4 bases, there was a span of 11 bases. The CDR3 has 16 amino acids. The CDR3 DNA reads TGTGCCAGCAGCTTGGCCCAGCCCGTCGGGGCCAACGTCCTGACTTTC. It translates to CASSLAQPVGANVLTF.

This clonotype was counted many times. In DNA, the CDR3 is TGCAGTCCCAAGCCCGGGACAGGGGTGGGACAAGAGACCCAGTACTTC. Protein sequence: CSPKPGTGVGQETQYF. This chain uses TRBV20-1 with TRBJ2-5; 10 bases align to TRBD1. This CDR3 has 16 residues. V lost 8 bases, J lost 2 bases, and 14 bases stayed unmatched. Per germline, CDR1 DFQATT and CDR2 SNEGSKA (reference sequence).

This clonotype was picked up many times. The chain joins TRBV29-1 to TRBJ2-5, with 8 bases aligning to TRBD1. Germline loops: CDR1 SQVTM, CDR2 ANQGSEA. The CDR3 has 14 amino acids. Trimming at V came to 6 bases and at J to 10 bases, leaving 16 bases not matched to a gene. The CDR3: CSVQQAAGGSDQYF. The CDR3 nucleotides read TGCAGCGTCCAGCAAGCGGCAGGGGGCTCGGACCAGTACTTC.

This clonotype appeared many times. The chain joins TRBV29-1 to TRBJ1-1; D gene ambiguous. The CDR3 is made up of 12 amino acids. Germline CDR1 SQVTM, CDR2 ANQGSEA. V lost 2 bases and J lost 8, with 12 bases in between. The CDR3: CSVEFAFLEAFF. The CDR3 nucleotides read TGCAGCGTTGAATTTGCTTTCTTGGAAGCTTTCTTT.

At least ten counts were recorded for this clonotype. The gene calls are TRBV7-2 and TRBJ1-5; tentatively, D is TRBD1 (5 bases). Trimming took off 5 bases at V and 0 bases at J, with 11 bases between the two ends. The CDR3 loop spans 15 amino acids. Looked up from germline, CDR1 is SGHTA and CDR2 is FQGNSA. The CDR3 nucleotides are TGTGCCAGCAGCGTCGAGGGGACTAGCAATCAGCCCCAGCATTTT. Translation: CASSVEGTSNQPQHF.

This clonotype was detected ten times or more. The rearrangement links TRBV5-1 to TRBJ1-2; no firm D call. The CDR3 has 12 amino acids. With 4 bases removed from V and 5 bases from J, the gap between germline ends came to 9 bases. Germline CDR1 SGHRS, CDR2 YFSETQ. The CDR3 reads CASSGGIYGYTF. CDR3 DNA: TGCGCCAGCAGCGGCGGGATTTATGGCTACACCTTC.

The table lists this clonotype with many counts. The chain uses TRBV10-2 and TRBJ2-5, with D possibly being TRBD2 (6 bases). The V end lost 4 bases, the J end lost 5 bases, and 8 bases lay between the germline ends. Germline CDR1 reads WSHSY; CDR2 reads SAAADI. This CDR3 has 12 residues. The CDR3 is CASSAGRETQYF. The CDR3 bases are TGCGCCAGCAGTGCGGGGAGGGAGACCCAGTACTTC.

This clonotype was counted at least ten times. J is TRBJ2-7 and V is TRBV5-1; 9 bases match TRBD1. The CDR3 has 15 residues. V was pared by 0 bases and J by 5 bases, with 6 bases of the junction left unmatched. Germline V gene data show CDR1 as SGHRS and CDR2 as YFSETQ. CDR3 coding DNA: TGCGCCAGCAGCTTGGGGGACAGGGTCCCTGACGAGCAGTACTTC. The encoded protein is CASSLGDRVPDEQYF.

The chain couples TRBV6-1 to TRBJ2-7; TRBD2 matches at 8 bases. V shed 2 bases and J 4 bases; nucleotides not matched to a gene: 10. There are 16 residues in the CDR3. In germline, CDR1 is MNHNS, CDR2 SASEGT. The CDR3 bases are TGTGCCAGCAGTGAATTGGCTAGCGGGCCGGGTTACGAGCAGTACTTC. Protein sequence: CASSELASGPGYEQYF.

This clonotype has a count of ten or more. This sequence joins TRBV29-1 and TRBJ2-7; D might be TRBD2 (6 bases). The germline V gene encodes CDR1 SQVTM and CDR2 ANQGSEA. The ends were cut back, 4 bases at V and 4 bases at J, with 11 bases in the middle. CDR3 length equals 12 residues. CDR3 sequence (DNA): TGCAGCGTTGTGGGGGGACCATACGAGCAGTACTTC. Protein: CSVVGGPYEQYF.

This clonotype was recorded many times. The J gene is TRBJ2-7, the V gene TRBV4-1, with TRBD1 as a possible D gene (6 bases). Trimming removed 3 bases from V and 2 bases from J, with 14 bases in between. The CDR3 sequence is 15 residues long. The germline V gene encodes CDR1 MGHRA and CDR2 YSYEKL. This CDR3 is CASSQDQGHTYEQYF. The CDR3 DNA sequence: TGCGCCAGCAGCCAGGATCAGGGACATACCTACGAGCAGTACTTC.

This clonotype was counted many times. The rearrangement joins TRBV20-1 to TRBJ2-7, with a weak D call TRBD2 (5 bases). The CDR3 is 15 amino acids. The germline V gene encodes CDR1 DFQATT and CDR2 SNEGSKA (reference sequence). Trimming removed 1 base from V and 2 bases from J, with 15 bases in between. CDR3 sequence (DNA): TGCAGTGCTAGAGGCGAGGGTGCAGGCGCCTACGAGCAGTACTTC. It encodes CSARGEGAGAYEQYF.

DNA of the CDR3: TGTGCCAGCAATCCGCAGGGTTGGTACTACGAGCAGTACTTC. Translated: CASNPQGWYYEQYF. J is TRBJ2-7 and V is TRBV6-2 or TRBV6-3, with D maybe TRBD1 (5 bases). V was cut by 7 bases and J by 3 bases, with 16 bases left in between. The CDR3 covers 14 residues. The germline V gene has CDR1 MNHEY and CDR2 SVGEGT.

The V call is TRBV11-2, the J call TRBJ2-2, with unresolved D. The CDR3 is 15 residues long. With 2 bases removed from V and 5 bases from J, the gap between germline ends came to 12 bases. Per germline, CDR1 SGHAT and CDR2 FQNNGV. In nucleotides, the CDR3 is TGTGCCAGCAGCTTATGGAGTAGTGGTACCGGGGAGCTGTTTTTT. Translating gives CASSLWSSGTGELFF.

The chain couples TRBV12-3 or TRBV12-4 to TRBJ1-2; no clear D gene. Trimming left V 3 bases short and J 9 bases short, with 14 bases between. CDR3 length equals 13 residues. The CDR3 is CASSFSGSGSYTF. The CDR3 DNA reads TGTGCCAGCAGTTTTTCGGGGAGCGGGAGCTACACCTTC.

This clonotype was counted at least ten times. This chain uses TRBV5-6 with TRBJ1-2, with D tentatively TRBD1 (5 bases). V gave up 4 bases and J gave up 3 bases, with 16 bases separating them. In germline, CDR1 is SGHDT, CDR2 YYEEEE. This CDR3 region has 15 residues. The DNA of the CDR3 is TGTGCCAGCAGCCTCCTAGGGAGGGGCGACTATGGCTACACCTTC. This gives the protein CASSLLGRGDYGYTF.

The chain links TRBV7-2 to TRBJ1-2; TRBD1 aligns across 8 bases. The CDR3 extends over 14 amino acids. V lost 5 bases, J lost 8 bases, and 10 bases stayed unmatched. Germline lookup yields CDR1 SGHTA and CDR2 FQGNSA. Here the CDR3 reads CASSIDRGQEGYTF. The CDR3 nucleotides are TGTGCCAGCAGCATAGACAGGGGTCAGGAGGGCTACACCTTC.

This clonotype came up many times. This sequence joins TRBV20-1 and TRBJ1-6, with D possibly matching TRBD1 (5 bases). Germline-derived CDR1 and CDR2 are DFQATT and SNEGSKA (reference sequence). The CDR3 spans 16 residues. Trimming cost V 0 bases and J 5 bases, with 14 bases left between them. The CDR3 loop reads CSARDTRGVDNSPLHF. The CDR3 DNA follows: TGCAGTGCTAGAGATACGAGGGGAGTTGATAATTCACCCCTCCACTTT.

This clonotype was seen ten or more times. CDR3 DNA sequence: TGTGCCTGGAGTGACCAGTACCAAGAGACCCAGTACTTC. Translation gives CAWSDQYQETQYF. The chain couples TRBV30 to TRBJ2-5, with no clear D. Trimming stripped 1 base from V and 0 bases from J, with 6 bases between. This CDR3 has 13 amino acids. In germline, CDR1 is GTSNPN, CDR2 SVGIG (reference sequence). Combining the CDR3 with reference TRBV30 and TRBJ2-5 gives the whole variable domain SQTIHQWPATLVQPVGSPLSLECTVEGTSNPNLYWYRQAAGRGLQLLFYSVGIGQISSEVPQNLSASRPQDRQFILSSKKLLLSDSGFYLCAWSDQYQETQYFGPGTRLLVL.

In this sample, this clonotype turned up many times. The V call is TRBV28, the J call TRBJ1-1; D is unclear. Germline V lookup: CDR1 MDHEN, CDR2 SYDVKM. CDR3 length: 12 residues. Trimming shortened V by 3 bases and J by 1 base, and 3 bases separated the two germline ends. CDR3 bases: TGTGCCAGCAGTTTCGGGAACACTGAAGCTTTCTTT. This translates into CASSFGNTEAFF.

This clonotype was seen only once. V is TRBV6-5 and J is TRBJ2-7, with TRBD1 as a possible D gene (6 bases). The germline V gene encodes CDR1 MNHEY and CDR2 SVGAGI. The V gene lost 0 bases and the J gene lost 6 bases, with 15 bases spanning the gap. The CDR3 extends over 15 amino acids. DNA of the CDR3: TGTGCCAGCAGTTACTCTCAGGCAGGGGTGGGCGAGCAGTACTTC. Translation: CASSYSQAGVGEQYF.

In this sample, this clonotype turned up many times. The chain combines TRBV5-6 with TRBJ1-1, with a possible D match to TRBD1 (5 bases). This CDR3 has 14 amino acids. The germline V gene encodes CDR1 SGHDT and CDR2 YYEEEE. The V end was cut by 0 bases, the J end by 3 bases, with 9 bases between. The CDR3 reads CASSLGSGDTEAFF. In DNA, the CDR3 is TGTGCCAGCAGCTTGGGGTCGGGGGACACTGAAGCTTTCTTT.

Turning to this clonotype: A junction end diverges from the germline sequence, so it may reflect a read error. The chain couples TRBV4-3 to TRBJ1-2; TRBD1 matches at 9 bases. Germline CDR1 LGHNA, CDR2 YSLEER. This CDR3 region has 17 residues. The CDR3 bases are TGCACCAGCAGCCAAGATTGGGGACAGGGCGCTAACTATGGCTACACCTTC. This translates into CTSSQDWGQGANYGYTF.

This clonotype was seen ten or more times. The chain employs TRBV20-1 and TRBJ2-7; 10 positions match TRBD1. The V and J ends lost 8 bases and 7 bases, in that order; junction bases with no gene match: 14. This CDR3 is 14 amino acids long. CDR1 and CDR2 from the germline V gene are DFQATT and SNEGSKA (reference sequence). Written as DNA, the CDR3 is TGCAGTAGCCCTGGGCGGGACAGGGGATGGGAGCAGTACTTC. Residues: CSSPGRDRGWEQYF.

This clonotype showed up many times. The V call is TRBV12-3 or TRBV12-4, the J call TRBJ1-1; 10 nucleotides match TRBD1. V shed 6 bases, J shed 5 bases, and the junction held 6 bases outside the gene matches. This CDR3 is built from 14 residues. The CDR3 DNA reads TGTGCCAGCAGGTCGACAGGGGGCAAAACTGAAGCTTTCTTT. This gives the protein CASRSTGGKTEAFF.

This chain uses TRBV18 with TRBJ2-4, with D perhaps assigned TRBD1 or TRBD2 (5 bases each). V was trimmed by 6 bases and J by 5 bases, leaving 14 bases between them. The germline gives CDR1 KGHSH, CDR2 LQKENI. The CDR3 runs to 14 residues. The CDR3 here is CASSRSGTQNIQYF. In DNA form, the CDR3 reads TGTGCCAGCTCTCGGTCCGGGACCCAAAACATTCAGTACTTC.

This sequence joins TRBV12-3 or TRBV12-4 and TRBJ2-2; TRBD2 agrees at 8 bases. The CDR3 has 15 amino acids. V lost 3 bases to trimming and J lost 7 bases; unmatched junction nucleotides: 7. The CDR3 DNA follows: TGTGCCAGCAGTTTGACGGGAGGGCCGAACGGGGAGCTGTTTTTT. This sequence encodes CASSLTGGPNGELFF.

This clonotype was seen ten or more times. The DNA for the CDR3 is TGTGCCAGTATGATGAGGGATATTCAGCCCCAGCATTTT. Amino acid sequence: CASMMRDIQPQHF. The rearrangement joins TRBV19 to TRBJ1-5, with unresolved D. The germline V and J ends were trimmed by 7 bases and 6 bases, with 13 bases remaining between them. Germline V lookup: CDR1 LNHDA, CDR2 SQIVND (reference sequence). The CDR3 totals 13 residues.

The chain is built from TRBV12-3 or TRBV12-4 and TRBJ1-1, with D hard to call. The CDR3 sequence is 12 residues long. The V end was cut by 4 bases, the J end by 10 bases, with 13 bases between. The CDR3 reads CASSSPTRGAFF. The CDR3 DNA reads TGTGCCAGCAGTTCTCCAACTCGGGGAGCTTTCTTT.